These T cell receptor beta chains were read from a single sample in a study of read filtering for tumor transcriptome and immune sequencing. In TCRdb, the reads were re-called with MiXCR into one record per CDR3 protein. Found here are 100,000 to 150,000 distinct CDR3 sequences, less than 15% of them singletons; the top ten hold 8.4%. The sequenced material came from a population of CD138-negative cells sorted from bone marrow. Receptors were obtained from a donor over 35 with multiple myeloma. The CDR3 runs from the conserved cysteine through the conserved F or W. The D gene is left open where the match is weak. Clone size is shown for a subset of rows, as once, few, many or a class of expanded clone.

d_gene	v_gene	j_gene	abundance	CDR3aa	CDR3nt
.	TRBV6-5	TRBJ2-7	.	CASSYPGNYEQYF	TGTGCCAGCAGTTACCCTGGGAATTACGAGCAGTACTTC
TRBD2	TRBV5-5	TRBJ2-2	many	CASSLGPGLARGGELFF	TGTGCCAGCAGCTTGGGCCCGGGACTAGCTAGAGGCGGGGAGCTGTTTTTT
TRBD1	TRBV5-1	TRBJ2-1	many	CASSPARTGVNNEQFF	TGCGCCAGCAGCCCCGCCAGGACAGGGGTCAACAATGAGCAGTTCTTC
.	TRBV7-8	TRBJ2-1	many	CASSLSTLDNEQFF	TGTGCCAGCAGCTTATCGACCTTAGACAATGAGCAGTTCTTC
TRBD2	TRBV4-1	TRBJ2-3	.	CASSQDELAGAADTLYF	TGCGCCAGCAGCCAAGATGAACTAGCGGGAGCGGCGGATACGCTGTATTTT
TRBD1	TRBV5-4	TRBJ1-1	many	CASSLRRQGAHTEAFF	TGTGCCAGCAGCTTACGGCGACAGGGGGCTCACACTGAAGCTTTCTTT
.	TRBV27	TRBJ2-7	few	CASSHNYGQYF	TGTGCCAGCAGTCATAACTACGGGCAGTACTTC
.	TRBV2	TRBJ2-7	many	CASSEFGGGTATYEQYF	TGTGCCAGCAGTGAATTTGGAGGGGGGACGGCGACCTACGAGCAGTACTTC
TRBD1	TRBV29-1	TRBJ2-2	.	CSVIKTQGAVTGELFF	TGCAGCGTTATTAAGACACAGGGGGCTGTCACCGGGGAGCTGTTTTTT
.	TRBV19	TRBJ2-5	many	CASSIRGAGETQYF	TGTGCCAGTAGTATCCGGGGCGCAGGGGAGACCCAGTACTTC
.	TRBV2	TRBJ2-3	many	CATTGSSPADTQYF	TGTGCCACCACAGGCTCTAGCCCCGCAGATACGCAGTATTTT
.	TRBV18	TRBJ2-3	.	CASSLPGGPDTQYF	TGTGCCAGCTCACTTCCCGGGGGGCCAGATACGCAGTATTTT
.	TRBV20-1	TRBJ1-1	many	CSARGGKGTNTEAFF	TGCAGTGCTAGGGGGGGCAAGGGGACGAACACTGAAGCTTTCTTT
TRBD2	TRBV20-1	TRBJ2-1	.	CSAPVAGDLYNEQFF	TGCAGTGCCCCGGTAGCGGGAGATCTCTACAATGAGCAGTTCTTC
.	TRBV15	TRBJ1-5	few	CATSRTTTGTQTPSKPQHF	TGTGCCACCAGCAGGACGACTACCGGGACCCAAACACCATCGAAGCCCCAGCATTTT
.	TRBV29-1	TRBJ2-2	few	CSVAGNRNTGELFF	TGCAGCGTGGCCGGGAACCGCAACACCGGGGAGCTGTTTTTT
TRBD2	TRBV6-2/TRBV6-3	TRBJ2-5	many	CASSSYNGLDPKETQYF	TGTGCCAGCAGTTCTTACAACGGACTAGACCCCAAAGAGACCCAGTACTTC
.	TRBV6-2/TRBV6-3	TRBJ2-7	many	CASRVLGTGVYEQYF	TGTGCCAGCCGAGTCTTGGGGACCGGAGTCTACGAGCAGTACTTC
.	TRBV5-1	TRBJ1-2	few	CASSLAIEGVNYGYTF	TGCGCCAGCAGCTTGGCCATTGAGGGAGTCAACTATGGCTACACCTTC
TRBD1	TRBV6-5	TRBJ2-1	many	CASRPFGQGRKQFF	TGTGCCAGCAGGCCGTTTGGACAGGGCAGGAAGCAGTTCTTC
.	TRBV12-3/TRBV12-4	TRBJ2-7	many	CASSLTGSLYEQYF	TGTGCCAGCAGTTTAACCGGGAGCCTCTACGAGCAGTACTTC
.	TRBV3-1	TRBJ1-2	.	CASSPLEVQGDGYTF	TGTGCCAGCAGCCCCCTCGAAGTCCAGGGTGATGGCTACACCTTC
.	TRBV4-2	TRBJ1-1	many	CASSQERLMNTEAFF	TGTGCCAGCAGCCAAGAAAGGCTCATGAACACTGAAGCTTTCTTT
TRBD2	TRBV11-1	TRBJ2-1	many	CASSLGRASGNNEQFF	TGTGCCAGCAGCTTAGGTAGGGCTAGCGGCAACAATGAGCAGTTCTTC
.	TRBV6-2/TRBV6-3	TRBJ2-5	.	CASSRGGIQETQYF	TGTGCCAGCAGTAGGGGGGGGATCCAAGAGACCCAGTACTTC
TRBD1	TRBV7-9	TRBJ2-5	few	CASSLDRSVRGLSPPRETQYF	TGTGCCAGCAGCTTAGATAGGTCGGTCAGGGGGCTTTCTCCCCCGAGAGAGACCCAGTACTTC
.	TRBV11-2	TRBJ2-7	many	CASRPLMQRGWGEQYF	TGTGCCAGCAGACCCCTGATGCAGCGAGGTTGGGGGGAGCAGTACTTC
.	TRBV20-1	TRBJ2-1	many	CSARDGGTYNEQFF	TGCAGTGCTAGAGATGGGGGAACCTACAATGAGCAGTTCTTC
.	TRBV20-1	TRBJ2-1	many	CSARKGEAFDNEQFF	TGCAGTGCTAGAAAGGGGGAGGCCTTTGACAATGAGCAGTTCTTC
TRBD1	TRBV10-3	TRBJ2-5	many	CAISGGTGRQETQYF	TGTGCCATCAGTGGCGGGACAGGGCGCCAAGAGACCCAGTACTTC
TRBD2	TRBV29-1	TRBJ2-1	many	CSVEDSGRASYNEQFF	TGCAGCGTTGAAGATAGCGGGAGGGCCTCCTACAATGAGCAGTTCTTC
.	TRBV18	TRBJ1-2	many	CASSPVPGVTNYGYTF	TGTGCCAGCTCACCGGTCCCGGGGGTGACTAACTATGGCTACACCTTC
.	TRBV29-1	TRBJ1-1	many	CSGGRMNTEAFF	TGCAGCGGGGGCAGGATGAACACTGAAGCTTTCTTT
TRBD1	TRBV15	TRBJ1-4	many	CATSRQGGNEKLFF	TGTGCCACCAGCAGACAGGGGGGTAATGAAAAACTGTTTTTT
.	TRBV5-1	TRBJ2-1	many	CASSFSNNEQFF	TGCGCCAGCAGCTTCAGCAACAATGAGCAGTTCTTC
.	TRBV3-1	TRBJ1-1	many	CASSSDNRRNTEAFF	TGTGCCAGCAGCTCGGACAACCGAAGGAACACTGAAGCTTTCTTT
TRBD1	TRBV29-1	TRBJ1-1	many	CSVQGATEAFF	TGCAGCGTTCAGGGGGCCACTGAAGCTTTCTTT
.	TRBV7-2	TRBJ2-2	.	CASSNPGELFF	TGTGCCAGCAGCAATCCCGGGGAGCTGTTTTTT
.	TRBV29-1	TRBJ2-7	many	CSVRTSYEQYF	TGCAGCGTCCGGACATCCTACGAGCAGTACTTC
.	TRBV20-1	TRBJ2-2	many	CSARDQGTGELFF	TGCAGTGCTAGAGATCAGGGGACTGGGGAGCTGTTTTTT
.	TRBV29-1	TRBJ2-1	many	CSVGLNNEQFF	TGCAGCGTTGGACTGAACAATGAGCAGTTCTTC